The table lists the clone carrying this T cell receptor beta chain with a few counts. Its antigen is currently unknown. An end of the junction differs from the germline gene, which may be a read error. The data are from a study of vaccination and CD4 T cells after COVID-19. CDR1 is ENHRY, CDR2 SYGVKD, per germline. The CDR3 totals 15 residues. General study points: Convalescent patients had 304 of 307 vaccine-specific clones showing spike mono-reactivity.

Time point described: late sampling 161 to 241 days after vaccination in a few convalescent patients. The treatment here: roughly 10-day PBMC culture with coronavirus spike peptide pools or control peptides (ViraFEST assay). Expansion of antigen-specific T cells with peptide pools by ViraFEST preceded sequencing of TCRs. The Oncomine TCR Beta short-read assay generated sequence data from the DNA of cultured CD4+ T cells. TCRdb fed the PCR reads into MiXCR, producing one record per CDR3 protein. The sample records about 26,000 distinct CDR3 sequences, roughly two fifths being singletons. Sample: CD4+ T cells from blood, cultured in vitro, taken about 7 months after SARS-CoV-2 vaccination. The chain combines TRBV10-3 with TRBJ1-5, with 8 positions matching TRBD1. The TCR was taken from a human donor who had recovered from COVID-19. DNA for the CDR3: TGTGCCATTGGGGGTGGTGCAGGGGGCAAACAGCCCCAGCATTTT. Protein: CAIGGGAGGKQPQHF.